These 8 T cell receptor beta chains were sequenced from one sample in a study of blood T cell repertoires in COVID-19. The table came from immunoSEQ multiplex PCR; TCRdb's copy has only in-frame clones and leaves some out. The sample has some 180,000 clones, 85% to 90% seen once. Material for sequencing was peripheral blood. Receptors originate from a man aged 50-60 years who had recovered from COVID-19.

The gene calls are TRBV3-1 (or the pseudogene TRBV3-2) and TRBJ1-1; D is uncertain. Germline CDR1 and CDR2: LGHDT and YNNKEL (reference sequence). The CDR3 length is 13 residues. The V end lost 1 base, the J end lost 8 bases, and 11 bases lay between the germline ends. The DNA of the CDR3 is TGTGCCAGCAGCCAAGCGTGGAACAGCGAAGCTTTCTTT. This sequence encodes CASSQAWNSEAFF.

This clone was observed once. The V call is TRBV19, the J call TRBJ2-7; unclear D gene. The length of the CDR3 is 15 residues. Trimming removed 11 bases from V and 0 bases from J, with 20 bases in between. From germline, CDR1 is LNHDA and CDR2 SQIVND (reference sequence). The CDR3 region has the DNA TGTGCCTGCCAGCGAGAAGCGTTCAGCTCCTACGAGCAGTACTTC. Its protein is CACQREAFSSYEQYF.

V usage is TRBV7-9 and J usage is TRBJ2-1; the D gene is possibly TRBD1 (6 bases). Looked up from germline, CDR1 is SEHNR and CDR2 is FQNEAQ (reference sequence). This CDR3 is built from 15 residues. Between the trimmed V and J ends, which lost 6 bases and 5 bases, there was a span of 17 bases. The chain's CDR3 is CASRMGPGAHNEQFF. The CDR3 DNA reads as TGTGCCAGCAGGATGGGGCCAGGGGCCCACAATGAGCAGTTCTTC.

V usage is TRBV5-4 and J usage is TRBJ1-5; 9 nucleotides match TRBD1. This CDR3 has 13 residues. Germline lookup yields CDR1 SGHNT and CDR2 YYREEE (reference sequence). The junction had 7 bases not matched to a gene; V was cut back by 4 bases and J by 11 bases. As DNA, the CDR3 is TGTGCCAGCAGCGTGACAGGGGGTGAAGCCCAGCATTTT. Protein product: CASSVTGGEAQHF.

As for this clone: Relative to the germline gene, one junction end is altered; a read error may explain this. The chain is built from TRBV27 and TRBJ1-2, with 8 bases that match TRBD1. The CDR3 is 14 residues long. The germline CDR1 and CDR2 sequences are MNHEY and SMNVEV (reference sequence). The CDR3 here is CASSPLSGGRLTLF. CDR3 coding DNA: TGTGCCAGCAGTCCCCTTTCAGGGGGCCGCCTGACACTCTTC.

The V gene is TRBV11-3, the J gene TRBJ2-1, with D tentatively TRBD2 (6 bases). Germline loops: CDR1 SGHNT, CDR2 YENEEA. This CDR3 comprises 13 residues. Trimming removed 0 bases at V and 7 bases at J, with 7 bases between. DNA of the CDR3: TGTGCCAGCAGCTTAGACGGGGGAAATGAGCAGTTCTTC. It specifies CASSLDGGNEQFF.

There are a few counts of this clone. The V gene is TRBV30, the J gene TRBJ1-1; D may be TRBD1 (5 bases). This CDR3 is 16 amino acids long. The V end lost 0 bases, the J end lost 5 bases, and 19 bases lay between the germline ends. Germline values: CDR1 GTSNPN, CDR2 SVGIG (reference sequence). CDR3 loop: CAWSVGVPTSPTEAFF. In nucleotides, the CDR3 is TGTGCCTGGAGTGTAGGGGTCCCCACTTCTCCAACTGAAGCTTTCTTT.

A single count supports this clone. This chain joins TRBV24-1 and TRBJ1-4, with 9 positions matching TRBD1. CDR1 KGHDR and CDR2 SFDVKD come from the germline V gene. J was trimmed by 3 bases and V by 4 bases; bases with no gene match: 5. The CDR3 sequence is 16 residues long. The CDR3 spells CATSDRRQGANEKLFF. For the CDR3, the DNA is TGTGCCACCAGTGACCGTCGACAGGGGGCTAATGAAAAACTGTTTTTT.